This TCR beta chain is from a study of shared clonotypes between healthy human individuals. Per sorted-subset replicate PCR, input was approximately 200 ng DNA, representing tens of thousands of T cell genomes. Sequencing used immunoSEQ multiplex PCR; TCRdb keeps in-frame clones, though not all of them. This repertoire shows about 2.2 million clones, just over 90% found once; its top ten account for more than 1.5%. This CDR3 has 15 residues. Germline CDR1 is SGDLS and CDR2 is YYNGEE. The ends lost 0 bases at V and 4 bases at J; junction bases unmatched: 3. The naive CD8 subset, CD45RO-negative cells positively selected for CCR7, excluded terminally differentiated effector memory CD45RA+ cells.

This chain uses TRBV9 with TRBJ2-2, with 7 bases lining up with TRBD2. Sequenced: naive CD8+ T cells from PBMCs. This receptor was taken from a young man in good health. Some clones in this sample may be carry-over from other donors' samples. Here the CDR3 reads CASSVGDYFTGELFF. The CDR3, as DNA: TGTGCCAGCAGCGTAGGGGACTACTTCACCGGGGAGCTGTTTTTT.